Listed here are 21 T cell receptor beta chains from one sample, sequenced in a study of esophageal squamous cell carcinoma under preoperative chemotherapy. MiXCR, applied by TCRdb to the PCR reads, yields one record per CDR3 protein. The table records more than 10,000 distinct CDR3 sequences, roughly half of them present only once. Time point denoted: before preoperative PTX-NDP chemotherapy. The sample was gathered from a patient given preoperative chemotherapy. The receptors stem from a human donor with esophageal squamous cell carcinoma. The donor label of this sample is uncertain.

Regarding this clonotype: Its ends do not fully match the called genes, so a read error is possible. The chain carries TRBV6-1 and TRBJ2-3, with D perhaps assigned TRBD1 or TRBD2 (6 bases each). Germline V gene sequence: CDR1 MNHNS, CDR2 SASEGT. This CDR3 comprises 15 residues. The DNA for the CDR3 is TGTGCCAGGGGGGTTGGGGGGCGGGGCGGAGATACGCAGTATTTC. Amino acids: CARGVGGRGGDTQYF.

The rearrangement joins TRBV6-5 to TRBJ2-1; D unresolved. The V gene lost 4 bases and the J gene lost 12 bases, with 13 bases spanning the gap. Germline V gives CDR1 MNHEY, CDR2 SVGAGI. The CDR3 is 12 amino acids. In nucleotides, the CDR3 is TGTGCCAGCAGTTTCTCGAGCGATACGCAGTTCTTC. This encodes CASSFSSDTQFF.

This rearrangement joins TRBV6-1 to TRBJ2-3; a possible D gene is TRBD2 (7 bases). This CDR3 is 16 amino acids long. Looked up from germline, CDR1 is MNHNS and CDR2 is SASEGT. V lost 6 bases and J lost 5, with 21 bases in between. The CDR3 sequence: CASRGGGGRDQDTQYF. The CDR3 DNA reads as TGTGCCAGCAGGGGGGGAGGGGGGCGTGACCAAGATACGCAGTATTTT.

The chain is built from TRBV7-2 and TRBJ2-3; 8 nucleotides line up with TRBD2. Per germline, CDR1 SGHTA and CDR2 FQGNSA. This CDR3 has 13 residues. V was pared by 5 bases and J by 6 bases, with 4 bases of the junction left unmatched. CDR3 bases: TGTGCCAGCAGCCCCAGCGGGAGTGATACGCAGTATTTT. This sequence encodes CASSPSGSDTQYF.

Within the sample, this clonotype is medium-sized. V usage is TRBV6-1 and J usage is TRBJ1-1; D uncertain. Per germline, CDR1 MNHNS and CDR2 SASEGT. The germline V and J ends were trimmed by 6 bases and 5 bases, with 16 bases remaining between them. This CDR3 spans 14 amino acids. CDR3: CASSRGGLETEAFF. The DNA of the CDR3 is TGTGCCAGCAGCCGAGGCGGGCTAGAGACTGAAGCTTTCTTT.

By sample share, this clonotype is medium-sized. The DNA of the CDR3 is TGTGCCAGCAGTAGCATAAGGGCAGACGAGCAGTACTTC. Translated, it gives CASSSIRADEQYF. This chain connects TRBV6-1 to TRBJ2-1; D remains unclear. The J call may be wrong; the DNA end is better matched by TRBJ2-7. This CDR3 contains 13 residues. Germline lookup yields CDR1 MNHNS and CDR2 SASEGT.

This clonotype was seen ten or more times. The chain links TRBV6-1 to TRBJ2-1; 7 bases line up with TRBD1. V shed 3 bases, J shed 12 bases, and the junction held 14 bases outside the gene matches. Looked up from germline, CDR1 is MNHNS and CDR2 is SASEGT. The CDR3 loop spans 15 amino acids. CDR3 in amino acids: CASSEGQLVTDTQFF. DNA for the CDR3: TGTGCCAGCAGTGAGGGACAGCTCGTCACAGATACGCAGTTCTTC.

This chain connects TRBV6-1 to TRBJ1-4; unclear D gene. There are 14 residues in the CDR3. Looked up from germline, CDR1 is MNHNS and CDR2 is SASEGT. V shed 3 bases and J shed 5 bases, with 10 bases lying between them. The CDR3 nucleotides read TGTGCCAGCAGTGACTATACCGAGAATGAAAAACTGTTTTTT. Protein product: CASSDYTENEKLFF.

This clonotype is a singleton in its sample. The rearrangement links TRBV6-1 to TRBJ1-1, with D possibly TRBD1 on 5 matching bases. CDR1 MNHNS and CDR2 SASEGT come from the germline V gene. With 7 bases removed from V and 4 bases from J, the gap between germline ends came to 10 bases. There are 12 residues in the CDR3. The CDR3 sequence is CASKWGGTEAFF. Written as DNA, the CDR3 is TGTGCCAGCAAATGGGGGGGCACTGAAGCTTTCTTT.

This clonotype was seen a single time. The V and J genes are TRBV6-5 and TRBJ2-5, with D hard to call. V gave up 4 bases and J gave up 4 bases, with 7 bases separating them. From germline, CDR1 is MNHEY and CDR2 SVGAGI. The CDR3 consists of 12 residues. CDR3 residues: CASSWAPETQYF. The CDR3 coding sequence is TGTGCCAGCAGTTGGGCACCAGAGACCCAGTACTTC.

About this clonotype itself: Because the CDR3 is missing its conserved closing phenylalanine or tryptophan, this is likely a read error. The V gene is TRBV6-1, the J gene TRBJ2-5, with 7 bases identical to TRBD1. This CDR3 contains 15 residues. The germline CDR1 and CDR2 sequences are MNHNS and SASEGT. Written as DNA, the CDR3 is TGTGACAGCAGTGAATTGAATGGACAGGAAGATACCCAGTACTTG. This gives the protein CDSSELNGQEDTQYL.

A single count supports this clonotype. The junction shows a germline mismatch at one end, possibly a read error. The chain employs TRBV6-1 and TRBJ2-1, with unresolved D. Germline lookup yields CDR1 MNHNS and CDR2 SASEGT. The CDR3 is 13 amino acids. CDR3 region: CASSETSSNEQFF. CDR3 coding DNA: TGTGCCAGCAGTGAAACGAGTTCCAATGAGCAGTTTTTT.

By share, this clonotype ranks as medium-sized (0.01 to 0.1%). V usage is TRBV12-3 or TRBV12-4 and J usage is TRBJ2-3; 12 bases map to TRBD2. V lost 4 bases to trimming and J lost 4 bases; unmatched junction nucleotides: 12. CDR3 length: 18 amino acids. The CDR3 region is CASSSSPGGTSGPDTQYF. DNA of the CDR3: TGTGCCAGCAGTTCTTCTCCTGGGGGGACTAGCGGGCCAGATACGCAGTATTTT.

The chain links TRBV20-1 to TRBJ2-3; D is unclear. Per the germline V gene, CDR1 is DFQATT and CDR2 is SNEGSKA (reference sequence). The CDR3 spans 18 residues. V shed 0 bases and J shed 5 bases, with 24 bases lying between them. The CDR3 here is CSARDRKTARAGGDTQYF. The CDR3, as DNA: TGCAGTGCTAGAGATCGCAAGACGGCAAGGGCAGGTGGAGATACGCAGTATTTT.

J is TRBJ2-1 and V is TRBV12-3 or TRBV12-4; 7 bases are a match to TRBD2. The CDR3 runs to 15 residues. Germline trimming cut 7 bases from V and 7 bases from J; bases unmatched to any gene: 13. The CDR3 loop is CASTAPGGFINEQFF. The DNA for the CDR3 is TGTGCCAGCACCGCGCCCGGGGGGTTTATTAATGAGCAGTTCTTC.

The gene calls are TRBV6-1 and TRBJ2-2; a possible D gene is TRBD1 (5 bases). The J call may be incorrect, as the DNA end agrees better with TRBJ2-3. The CDR3 runs to 14 residues. Germline V CDR1 and CDR2: MNHNS, SASEGT. CDR3 sequence: CASSEAWGTEAQYF. The CDR3 DNA is TGTGCCAGCAGCGAGGCTTGGGGCACCGAGGCGCAGTATTTT.

This clonotype occurred once. The chain recombines TRBV6-1 with TRBJ2-4; weak D call: TRBD2 (5 bases). The J call may not be correct, given that the DNA end is closer to TRBJ2-5. CDR1 and CDR2 (germline): MNHNS, SASEGT. The CDR3 spans 13 residues. The CDR3 sequence: CASRPSSQETQYF. CDR3 DNA: TGTGCCAGCAGGCCTAGCAGCCAAGAGACCCAGTACTTC.

V is TRBV6-1 and J is TRBJ2-5; the D gene is possibly TRBD2 (5 bases). V was shortened by 6 bases and J by 2 bases, with 10 bases between the two germline ends. The CDR3 is made up of 13 amino acids. Germline CDR1 and CDR2: MNHNS and SASEGT. CDR3 in DNA: TGTGCCAGCAGAGAAACGGGGCAAGAGACCCAGTACTTC. This gives the protein CASRETGQETQYF.

The chain combines TRBV7-6 with TRBJ2-5, with a tentative D call TRBD2 (7 bases). Germline V gene data show CDR1 as SGHVS and CDR2 as FNYEAQ. There are 16 residues in the CDR3. The CDR3 spells CFSRGMGGGDQDTQYF. CDR3 DNA: TGTTTCAGCAGGGGAATGGGGGGGGGTGACCAAGATACGCAGTACTTC.

CDR3: CAMGLGQVNTDAQYF. The CDR3 bases are TGTGCCATGGGCCTCGGGCAGGTGAACACCGATGCGCAGTATTTT. The chain carries TRBV10-3 and TRBJ2-2, with unresolved D. The assigned J gene may be wrong: the sequence end matches TRBJ2-3 better. This CDR3 has 15 amino acids. Germline CDR1 is ENHRY and CDR2 is SYGVKD.

The chain carries TRBV6-1 and TRBJ1-6; possibly TRBD2 for D (7 bases). TRBJ2-7 explains the end of the DNA better; the J call may be wrong. The CDR3 sequence is 14 residues long. CDR1 is MNHNS, CDR2 SASEGT, per germline. CDR3 sequence: CASSEGGGPYEQYF. Written as DNA, the CDR3 is TGTGCCAGCAGTGAAGGCGGGGGCCCCTACGAGCAGTACTTC.